This T cell receptor beta chain was retrieved from a study of persistence of HIV-infected CD4 T cells. Comment on this clone: Its antigen is unknown.

The CDR3 covers 12 residues. V gave up 8 bases and J gave up 7 bases, with 14 bases separating them. The libraries were made with immunoSEQ version 4 in survey mode. TCRdb's copy holds only in-frame clones and misses some; the assay was immunoSEQ multiplex PCR. Of under 20,000 clones listed, approximately 65% were seen once; the top ten hold approximately 2%. Study-wide points: TCRbeta richness was lower in CMV- and Gag-responding cells than in anti-CD3/anti-CD28-responding cells.

An overlapping HIV-1 Gag peptide pool stimulated these cells at approximately 1 ug/peptide/mL. Sorting selected CD4+ T cells upregulating both CD40 ligand and CD69. This specimen was CD4+ T cells sorted from PBMCs after approximately 19-hour stimulation, taken from a patient who received antiretroviral therapy. The chain has TRBV12-3 or TRBV12-4 and TRBJ1-1; tentative D call: TRBD1 (5 bases). The receptor was isolated from an adult woman with HIV who was CMV-seropositive. The CDR3 reads CASQYTGGEAFF. Here the CDR3 DNA reads TGTGCCAGCCAATATACGGGGGGTGAAGCTTTCTTT.